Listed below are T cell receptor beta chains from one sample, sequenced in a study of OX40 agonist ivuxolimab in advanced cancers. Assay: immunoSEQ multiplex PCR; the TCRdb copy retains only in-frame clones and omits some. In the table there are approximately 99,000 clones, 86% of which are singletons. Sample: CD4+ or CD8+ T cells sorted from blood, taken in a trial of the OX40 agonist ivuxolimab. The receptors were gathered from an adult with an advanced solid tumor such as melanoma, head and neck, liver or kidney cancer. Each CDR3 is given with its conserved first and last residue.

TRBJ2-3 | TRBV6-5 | CAGSYGSDYGPDTQYF
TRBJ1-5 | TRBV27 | CASSSGQGDQPQHF
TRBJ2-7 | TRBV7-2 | CASSRTSRPYEQYF
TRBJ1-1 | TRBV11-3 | CASKTGFTEAFF
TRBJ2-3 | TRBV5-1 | CASSSLASTDTQYF
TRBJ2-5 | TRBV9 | CASSPPGVAGETQYF
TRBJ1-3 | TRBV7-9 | CASSPRGSGNTIYF
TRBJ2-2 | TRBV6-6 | CASSGQGGSGELFF
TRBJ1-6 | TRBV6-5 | CASSYSAFIGGAPLHF
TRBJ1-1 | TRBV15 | CATSLQRENTEAFF
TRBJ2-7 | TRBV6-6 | CASSYVSGISYEQYF
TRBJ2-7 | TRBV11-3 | CASSLGALSYEQYF
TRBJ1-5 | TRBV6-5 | CAAEGDYSNQPQHF
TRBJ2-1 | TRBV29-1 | CSFNGILGHNEQFF
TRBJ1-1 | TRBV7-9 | CASTSVGGGTEAFF
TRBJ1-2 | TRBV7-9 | CASSSRVRGGYTF
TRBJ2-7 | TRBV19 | CASSIGGGPFYEQYF
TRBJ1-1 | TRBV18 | CASSPRENEAFF
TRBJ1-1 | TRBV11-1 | CASSFRGQVEAFF
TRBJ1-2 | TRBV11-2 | CASSPTGVYGYTF
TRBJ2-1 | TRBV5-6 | CASSFLAGGSEQFF
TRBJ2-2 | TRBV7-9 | CASEGAEKMAGELFF
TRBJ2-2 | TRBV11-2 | CASSLNQGTGELFF
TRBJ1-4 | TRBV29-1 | CSVAGDRDEKLFF
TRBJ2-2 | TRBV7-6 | CASSFRSGSVNVELFF
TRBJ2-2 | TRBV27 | CASTLLAGGNTGELFF
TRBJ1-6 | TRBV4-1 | CASSHGVGSPLHF
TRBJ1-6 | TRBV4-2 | CASSPGTGNSPLHF
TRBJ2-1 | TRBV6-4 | CASSWTSSSYNEQFF
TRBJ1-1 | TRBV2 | CASSEQGLVNTEAFF
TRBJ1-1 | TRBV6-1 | CASSAQGGGLTEAFF
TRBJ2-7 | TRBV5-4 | CASSLAGSYEQYF
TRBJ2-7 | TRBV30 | CAWSPKDREGVYF
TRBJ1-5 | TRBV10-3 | CAISVGLRQPQHF
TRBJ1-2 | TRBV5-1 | CASSFGTGYGYTF
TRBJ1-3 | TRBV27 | CASSSGQGGNTIYF
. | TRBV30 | CAWSVPGYEQYF
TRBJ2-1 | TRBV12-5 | CASGREAVNDEQFF
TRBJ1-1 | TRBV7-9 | CATSRNREYTEAFF
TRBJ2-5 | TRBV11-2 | CASSQRPSPILTETQYF
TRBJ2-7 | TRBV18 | CASSPYPTVYEQYF
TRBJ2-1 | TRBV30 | CAWDGQGARDEQFF
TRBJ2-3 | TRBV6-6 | CASSYPERQGRDTQYF
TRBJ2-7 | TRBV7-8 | CASSYRLAGVYEQYF
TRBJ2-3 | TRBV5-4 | CASSLAGTDTQYF
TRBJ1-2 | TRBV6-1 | CASSDNSHNYGYTF
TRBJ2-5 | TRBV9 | CASSVVGETQYF
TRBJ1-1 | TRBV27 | CASSLSAGKFNTEAFF
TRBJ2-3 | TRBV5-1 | CASSNRATRGVDTQYF
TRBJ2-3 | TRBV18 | CASSPPPATDTQYF
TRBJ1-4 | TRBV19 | CASSMRGANNEKLFF
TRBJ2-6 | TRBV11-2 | CASSLDPSRVRGANVLTF
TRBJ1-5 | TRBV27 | CASSLRVGNGNQPQHF
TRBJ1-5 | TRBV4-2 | CASSQDGGTQPQHF